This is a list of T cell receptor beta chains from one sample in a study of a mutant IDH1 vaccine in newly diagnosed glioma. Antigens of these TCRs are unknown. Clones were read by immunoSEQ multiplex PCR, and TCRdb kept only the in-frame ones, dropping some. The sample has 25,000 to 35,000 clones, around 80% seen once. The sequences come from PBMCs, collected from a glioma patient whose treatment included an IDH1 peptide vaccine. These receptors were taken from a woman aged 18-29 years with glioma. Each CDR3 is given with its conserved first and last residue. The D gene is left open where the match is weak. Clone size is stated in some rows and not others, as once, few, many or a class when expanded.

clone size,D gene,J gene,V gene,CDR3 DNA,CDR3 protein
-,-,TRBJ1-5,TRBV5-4,TGTGCCAGCAGCTTGGAGGGGGAGCAGCCCCAGCATTTT,CASSLEGEQPQHF
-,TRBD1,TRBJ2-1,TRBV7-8,TGTGCCAGCAGCCCCGGACAGGGGACGGGGTGGAATGAGCAGTTCTTC,CASSPGQGTGWNEQFF
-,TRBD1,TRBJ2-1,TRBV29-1,TGCAGCGTCGTCCGGACAGGGGGCACTGAGCAGTTCTTC,CSVVRTGGTEQFF
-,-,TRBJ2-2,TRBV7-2,TGTGCCAGCAGCCAGGACAGCCAGAGGGTGTTTTTT,CASSQDSQRVFF
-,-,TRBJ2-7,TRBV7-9,TGTGCCAGCAGCTTAGAGGGGACTGTCAAGCAGTACTTC,CASSLEGTVKQYF
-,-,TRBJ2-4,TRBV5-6,TGTGCCAGCAGCCATCAGGGGTCCAAAAACATTCAGTACTTC,CASSHQGSKNIQYF
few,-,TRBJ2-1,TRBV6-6,TGTGCCAGCAGTCACCCCCTCAATGAGCAGTTCTTC,CASSHPLNEQFF
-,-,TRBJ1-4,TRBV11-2,TGTGCCAGCAGCTTAGATAAGAGGGGGAATGAAAAACTGTTTTTT,CASSLDKRGNEKLFF
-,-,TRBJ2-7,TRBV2,TGTGCCAGCAGTGAGTCGACGGGACTCTCCTACGAGCAGTACTTC,CASSESTGLSYEQYF
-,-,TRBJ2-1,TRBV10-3,TGTGCCATCAGGGGGTCGGGTAATGAGCAGTTCTTC,CAIRGSGNEQFF
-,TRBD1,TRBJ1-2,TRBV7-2,TGTGCCAGCAGCTTAGGGCGGGGGACAGGGGCAAGTGGCTACACCTTC,CASSLGRGTGASGYTF
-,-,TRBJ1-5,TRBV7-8,TGTGCCAGCAGCTTAGGGACAGAAGGCAATCAGCCCCAGCATTTT,CASSLGTEGNQPQHF
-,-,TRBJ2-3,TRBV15,TGTGCCACCAGTGGGACCGGGGATACGCAGTATTTT,CATSGTGDTQYF
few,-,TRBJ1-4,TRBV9,TGTGCCAGCAGCGTAGGGTGGAGGGCTGTAGAAAAACTGTTTTTT,CASSVGWRAVEKLFF
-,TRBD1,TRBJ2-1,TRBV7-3,TGTGCCAGCAGCTATGGACAGGGTGTCGATGAGCAGTTCTTC,CASSYGQGVDEQFF
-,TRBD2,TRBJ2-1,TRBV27,TGTGCCAGCAGTAGTCTAGCGGGAGACAATGAGCAGTTCTTC,CASSSLAGDNEQFF
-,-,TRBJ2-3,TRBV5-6,TGTGCCAGCAGTCGTTCGCCCGAGGGGGAGGATACGCAGTATTTT,CASSRSPEGEDTQYF
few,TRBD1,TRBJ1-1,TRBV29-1,TGCAGCGTTGAGGAAGAACAGGGGATTGACACTGAAGCTTTCTTT,CSVEEEQGIDTEAFF
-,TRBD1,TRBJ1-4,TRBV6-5,TGTGCCAGCAGTAGACCGGGACAGGGAGGTGAAAAACTGTTTTTT,CASSRPGQGGEKLFF
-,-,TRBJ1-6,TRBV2,TGTGCCAGCAGTGACAGGGTTAATTCACCCCTCCACTTT,CASSDRVNSPLHF
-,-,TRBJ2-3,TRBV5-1,TGCGCCAGCAGAGACAGCCACTACACAGATACGCAGTATTTT,CASRDSHYTDTQYF
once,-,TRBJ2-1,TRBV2,TGTGCCAGCAGTCCCGGATACAATGAGCAGTTCTTC,CASSPGYNEQFF
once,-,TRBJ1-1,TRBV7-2,TGTGCCAGCAGCTTAGAGTCTGTCAGTTTGGGCACTGAAGCTTTCTTT,CASSLESVSLGTEAFF
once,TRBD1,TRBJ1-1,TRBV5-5,TGTGCCAGCAGCTGGAACAGGGGCAACACTGAAGCTTTCTTT,CASSWNRGNTEAFF
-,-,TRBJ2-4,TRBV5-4,TGTGCCAGCAGCCAATACGCGGGCCGGCAGTACTTC,CASSQYAGRQYF
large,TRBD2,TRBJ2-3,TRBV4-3,TGCGCCAGCAGCCAAGATTTGGGCGGGAGCCCAGATACGCAGTATTTT,CASSQDLGGSPDTQYF
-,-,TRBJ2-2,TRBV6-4,TGTGCCAGCAGTGACTCAGGGGACACCGGGGAGCTGTTTTTT,CASSDSGDTGELFF
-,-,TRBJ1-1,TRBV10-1,TGCGCCAGCAGTGAGTCTGGGAAGGAGAGGGAAGCTTTCTTT,CASSESGKEREAFF
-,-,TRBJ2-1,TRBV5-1,TGCGCCAGCAGCTTGGGCCAGGGTCTCAATGAGCAGTTCTTC,CASSLGQGLNEQFF